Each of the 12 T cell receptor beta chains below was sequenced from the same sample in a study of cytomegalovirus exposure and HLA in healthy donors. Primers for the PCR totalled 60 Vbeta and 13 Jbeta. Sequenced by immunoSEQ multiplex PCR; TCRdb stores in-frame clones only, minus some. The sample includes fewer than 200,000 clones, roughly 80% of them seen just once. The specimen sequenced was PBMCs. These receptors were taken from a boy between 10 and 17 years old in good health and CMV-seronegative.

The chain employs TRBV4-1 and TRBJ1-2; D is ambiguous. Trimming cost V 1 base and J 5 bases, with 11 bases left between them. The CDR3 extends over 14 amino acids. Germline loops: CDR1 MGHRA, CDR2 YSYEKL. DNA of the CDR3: TGCGCCAGCAGCCAAGTATTGCAGGATTATGGCTACACCTTC. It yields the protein CASSQVLQDYGYTF.

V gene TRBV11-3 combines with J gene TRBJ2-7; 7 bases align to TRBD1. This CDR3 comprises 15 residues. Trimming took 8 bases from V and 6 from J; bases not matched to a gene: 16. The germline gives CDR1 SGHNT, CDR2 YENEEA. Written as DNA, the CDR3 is TGTGCCAGCCGCAGACTGCCAGGGGGAGATGGCGAGCAGTACTTC. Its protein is CASRRLPGGDGEQYF.

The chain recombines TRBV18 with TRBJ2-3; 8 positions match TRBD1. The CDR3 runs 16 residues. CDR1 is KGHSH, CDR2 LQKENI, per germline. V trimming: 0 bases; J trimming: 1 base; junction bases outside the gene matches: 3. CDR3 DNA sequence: TGTGCCAGCTCACCACCGGACAGGGTGCGCACAGATACGCAGTATTTT. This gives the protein CASSPPDRVRTDTQYF.

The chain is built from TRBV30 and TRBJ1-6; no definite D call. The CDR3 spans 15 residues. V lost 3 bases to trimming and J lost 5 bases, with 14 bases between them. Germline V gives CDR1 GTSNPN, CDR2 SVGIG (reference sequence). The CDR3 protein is CAWRFEGVHNSPLHF. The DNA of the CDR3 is TGTGCCTGGAGGTTTGAGGGAGTACATAATTCACCCCTCCACTTT.

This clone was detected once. The CDR3 loop is CASSIGLAGAYEQYF. DNA for the CDR3: TGTGCCAGTAGTATAGGACTAGCGGGAGCCTACGAGCAGTACTTC. The chain combines TRBV19 with TRBJ2-7; 12 nucleotides agree with TRBD2. Per germline, CDR1 LNHDA and CDR2 SQIVND (reference sequence). V lost 1 base and J lost 2; bases outside the gene matches: 0. The CDR3 sequence is 15 residues long.

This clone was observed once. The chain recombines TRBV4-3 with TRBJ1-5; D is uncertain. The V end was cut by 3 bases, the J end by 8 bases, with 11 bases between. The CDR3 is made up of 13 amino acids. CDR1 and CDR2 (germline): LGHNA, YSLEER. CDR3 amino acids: CASSHVLEKPQHF. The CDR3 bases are TGCGCCAGCAGCCACGTCCTCGAGAAGCCCCAGCATTTT.

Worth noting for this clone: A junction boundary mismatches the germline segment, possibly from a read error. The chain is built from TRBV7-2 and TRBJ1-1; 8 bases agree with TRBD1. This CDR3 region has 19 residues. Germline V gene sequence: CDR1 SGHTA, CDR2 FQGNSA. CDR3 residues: CASSPRSGRWTGMKTEAFF. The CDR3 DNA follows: TGTGCCAGCAGCCCCCGTAGTGGGAGATGGACAGGGATGAAGACTGAAGCTTTCTTT.

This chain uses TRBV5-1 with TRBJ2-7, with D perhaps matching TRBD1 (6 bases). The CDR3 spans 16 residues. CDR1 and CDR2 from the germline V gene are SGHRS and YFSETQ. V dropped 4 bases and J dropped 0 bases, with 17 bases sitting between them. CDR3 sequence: CASSQDTGTLSYEQYF. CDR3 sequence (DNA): TGCGCCAGCAGCCAAGATACCGGGACACTCTCCTACGAGCAGTACTTC.

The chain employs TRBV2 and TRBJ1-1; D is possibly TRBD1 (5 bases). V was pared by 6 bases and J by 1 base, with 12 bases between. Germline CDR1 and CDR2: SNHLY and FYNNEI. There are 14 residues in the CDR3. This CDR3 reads CASRPDRTNTEAFF. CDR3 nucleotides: TGTGCCAGCAGGCCCGACAGAACGAACACTGAAGCTTTCTTT. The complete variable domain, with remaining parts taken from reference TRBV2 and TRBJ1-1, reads EPEVTQTPSHQVTQMGQEVILRCVPISNHLYFYWYRQILGQKVEFLVSFYNNEISEKSEIFDDQFSVERPDGSNFTLKIRSTKLEDSAMYFCASRPDRTNTEAFFGQGTRLTVV.

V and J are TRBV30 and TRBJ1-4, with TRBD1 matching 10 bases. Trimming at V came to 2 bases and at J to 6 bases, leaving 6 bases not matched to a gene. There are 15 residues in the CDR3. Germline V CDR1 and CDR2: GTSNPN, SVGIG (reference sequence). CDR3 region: CAWSRTGTGDEKLFF. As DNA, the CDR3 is TGTGCCTGGAGTCGAACCGGGACAGGGGATGAAAAACTGTTTTTT.

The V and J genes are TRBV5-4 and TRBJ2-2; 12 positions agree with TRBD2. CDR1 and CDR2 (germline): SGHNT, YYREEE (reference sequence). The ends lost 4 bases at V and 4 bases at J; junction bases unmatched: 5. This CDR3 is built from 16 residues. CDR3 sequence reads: CASSLAGGRSTGELFF. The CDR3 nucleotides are TGTGCCAGCAGCCTAGCGGGGGGGAGGAGCACCGGGGAGCTGTTTTTT.

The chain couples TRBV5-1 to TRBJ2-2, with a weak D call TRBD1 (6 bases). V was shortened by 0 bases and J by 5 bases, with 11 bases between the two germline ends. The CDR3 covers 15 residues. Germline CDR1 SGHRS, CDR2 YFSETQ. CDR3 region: CASSLGGRGTGELFF. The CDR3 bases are TGCGCCAGCAGCTTGGGCGGCAGGGGAACCGGGGAGCTGTTTTTT.